This entry describes one T cell receptor (beta chain). These data belong to a study of cytomegalovirus exposure and HLA in healthy donors. The PCR was carried out with 60 Vbeta primers and 13 Jbeta primers. Sequencing was performed with immunoSEQ multiplex PCR; in TCRdb, only in-frame clones are kept and a portion is missing. The table includes some 150,000 clones, 79% detected once. Per germline, CDR1 SGHDN and CDR2 FVKESK. The CDR3 covers 17 residues. V lost 1 base, J lost 4 bases, and 12 bases stayed unmatched. Samples came from healthy bone marrow donors. The genes are TRBV14 and TRBJ2-5, with 7 bases identical to TRBD1. This clonotype was sampled from a male donor in good health and CMV-seronegative. The sample taken for sequencing was PBMCs. The CDR3 coding sequence is TGTGCCAGCAGCCAAGGAAATGACAGGGCCCCTCGAGAGACCCAGTACTTC. This sequence encodes CASSQGNDRAPRETQYF. Variable domain in full (rest from reference TRBV14 and TRBJ2-5): EAGVTQFPSHSVIEKGQTVTLRCDPISGHDNLYWYRRVMGKEIKFLLHFVKESKQDESGMPNNRFLAERTGGTYSTLKVQPAELEDSGVYFCASSQGNDRAPRETQYFGPGTRLLVL.